The 20 T cell receptor beta chains listed next were all sequenced from one sample in a study of T cell responses to AZD1222 COVID-19 vaccine. Here immunoSEQ multiplex PCR was the method, and the copy in TCRdb shows in-frame clones only, minus some. The sample shows roughly 120,000 clones, roughly 84% of them seen only once. Here the sequenced sample was peripheral blood, taken on day 0 of AZD1222 vaccination. The receptors originated from an adult in good health.

The chain recombines TRBV9 with TRBJ2-3, with no clear D. Germline loops: CDR1 SGDLS, CDR2 YYNGEE. This CDR3 has 13 amino acids. Trimming removed 2 bases from V and 2 bases from J, with 6 bases in between. This CDR3 reads CASSVYYTDTQYF. CDR3 nucleotides: TGTGCCAGCAGCGTCTACTACACAGATACGCAGTATTTT.

The rearrangement links TRBV7-9 to TRBJ2-7; D is perhaps TRBD2 (7 bases). The CDR3 totals 15 residues. Germline CDR1 SEHNR, CDR2 FQNEAQ (reference sequence). V was cut by 1 base and J by 3 bases, with 13 bases left in between. CDR3 sequence: CASSLGGGPDYEQYF. CDR3 nucleotides: TGTGCCAGCAGCTTAGGGGGGGGCCCGGACTACGAGCAGTACTTC.

The V gene is TRBV4-1, the J gene TRBJ2-7; TRBD1 aligns across 12 bases. The CDR3 runs to 15 residues. Germline assignment: CDR1 MGHRA and CDR2 YSYEKL. The V gene end was trimmed by 2 bases and the J gene end by 6 bases; junction bases not matched to a gene: 5. The CDR3 nucleotides read TGCGCCAGCAGCCAAATGGGACAGGGGGCTGGCGAGCAGTACTTC. This sequence encodes CASSQMGQGAGEQYF.

The genes are TRBV5-8 and TRBJ2-1, with 8 positions matching TRBD2. The CDR3 runs 16 residues. The germline gives CDR1 SGHTS, CDR2 YDEGEE. The V and J ends lost 4 bases and 3 bases, in that order; junction bases with no gene match: 9. The CDR3 DNA reads as TGTGCCAGCAGCCGGAAAAGGGGGACTAGCTACAATGAGCAGTTCTTC. This gives the protein CASSRKRGTSYNEQFF.

This chain connects TRBV6-2 or TRBV6-3 to TRBJ1-6; tentative D call: TRBD1 (5 bases). Trimming cost V 6 bases and J 8 bases, with 17 bases left between them. The V gene's germline CDR1 is MNHEY and CDR2 SVGEGT. The CDR3 is 15 residues long. As DNA, the CDR3 is TGTGCCAGCAGCAGACGGGGGAACGGGGATTCACCCCTCCACTTT. Translation: CASSRRGNGDSPLHF.

J is TRBJ2-1 and V is TRBV27; no reliable D call. CDR3 length: 11 amino acids. V lost 9 bases, J lost 1 base, and 4 bases lay in between. The germline CDR1 and CDR2 sequences are MNHEY and SMNVEV (reference sequence). The DNA for the CDR3 is TGTGCCAGTAGATCCTACAATGAGCAGTTCTTC. Translation: CASRSYNEQFF.

The chain uses TRBV30 and TRBJ1-1; no firm D call. The germline V gene has CDR1 GTSNPN and CDR2 SVGIG (reference sequence). The V end lost 0 bases, the J end lost 4 bases, and 15 bases lay between the germline ends. The CDR3 sequence is 15 residues long. In nucleotides, the CDR3 is TGTGCCTGGAGTGTAAAACTGAAGGCGGGCACTGAAGCTTTCTTT. Amino acid sequence: CAWSVKLKAGTEAFF.

CDR3 in amino acids: CASRTQGSYGYTF. The CDR3 coding sequence is TGTGCCAGCAGGACACAGGGGAGCTATGGCTACACCTTC. The chain links TRBV2 to TRBJ1-2, with 7 bases lining up with TRBD1. Germline values: CDR1 SNHLY, CDR2 FYNNEI. The CDR3 extends over 13 amino acids. V shed 6 bases, J shed 4 bases, and the junction held 5 bases outside the gene matches. The whole variable domain, remainder taken from reference TRBV2 and TRBJ1-2, is EPEVTQTPSHQVTQMGQEVILRCVPISNHLYFYWYRQILGQKVEFLVSFYNNEISEKSEIFDDQFSVERPDGSNFTLKIRSTKLEDSAMYFCASRTQGSYGYTFGSGTRLTVV.

The chain recombines TRBV27 with TRBJ1-1, with TRBD1 matching 7 bases. The CDR3 sequence is 14 residues long. The germline V gene has CDR1 MNHEY and CDR2 SMNVEV (reference sequence). V was pared by 6 bases and J by 4 bases, with 8 bases of the junction left unmatched. In DNA form, the CDR3 reads TGTGCCAGCAGCACGGGCCAGGGGGGCACTGAAGCTTTCTTT. It yields the protein CASSTGQGGTEAFF.

The V and J genes are TRBV5-1 and TRBJ1-1; D gene unclear. The germline gives CDR1 SGHRS, CDR2 YFSETQ. Trimming shortened V by 1 base and J by 0 bases, and 4 bases separated the two germline ends. This CDR3 is 13 amino acids long. The CDR3 bases are TGCGCCAGCAGCTTGAACATGAACACTGAAGCTTTCTTT. It translates to CASSLNMNTEAFF.

This clone was observed a few times. The rearrangement links TRBV19 to TRBJ1-5, with 7 bases lining up with TRBD1. V lost 6 bases to trimming and J lost 2 bases; unmatched junction nucleotides: 4. This CDR3 region has 14 residues. Germline CDR1 reads LNHDA; CDR2 reads SQIVND (reference sequence). DNA of the CDR3: TGTGCCAGTAGGGGAACAGGGGGCAATCAGCCCCAGCATTTT. This translates into CASRGTGGNQPQHF.

The genes are TRBV9 and TRBJ2-1; maybe TRBD2 (5 bases). Germline V gives CDR1 SGDLS, CDR2 YYNGEE. The length of the CDR3 is 15 residues. Trimming shortened V by 4 bases and J by 0 bases, and 11 bases separated the two germline ends. CDR3 DNA: TGTGCCAGCAGCCCTAGCCCGAGCTCCTACAATGAGCAGTTCTTC. Its translation is CASSPSPSSYNEQFF.

The chain has TRBV4-2 and TRBJ2-3; 9 positions agree with TRBD2. The J segment lost 2 bases and the V segment lost 1 base, leaving 7 bases of the junction unmatched. The CDR3 length is 17 residues. Germline CDR1 is LGHNA and CDR2 is YNFKEQ. CDR3: CASSQVIAGDHTDTQYF. The DNA of the CDR3 is TGTGCCAGCAGCCAAGTGATAGCGGGGGACCACACAGATACGCAGTATTTT.

The rearrangement uses TRBV10-3 and TRBJ1-2; D remains unclear. Trimming took 1 base from V and 5 from J, leaving 8 bases between them. The CDR3 loop spans 13 amino acids. Germline V gene sequence: CDR1 ENHRY, CDR2 SYGVKD. This CDR3 reads CAISEFEGYGYTF. CDR3 in DNA: TGTGCCATCAGTGAGTTTGAAGGGTATGGCTACACCTTC.

The count of this clone is one. The chain joins TRBV27 to TRBJ1-2; a possible D gene is TRBD1 (5 bases). Germline values: CDR1 MNHEY, CDR2 SMNVEV (reference sequence). CDR3 length equals 15 residues. V lost 4 bases to trimming and J lost 3 bases, with 15 bases between them. CDR3 amino acids: CASSSPSEGDYGYTF. CDR3 DNA: TGTGCCAGCAGTTCTCCCTCGGAAGGGGACTATGGCTACACCTTC.

The V call is TRBV4-1, the J call TRBJ1-1; no definite D call. Trimming stripped 3 bases from V and 1 base from J, with 9 bases between. Germline-derived CDR1 and CDR2 are MGHRA and YSYEKL. CDR3 size: 14 residues. CDR3 protein: CASSQDSTNTEAFF. CDR3 nucleotides: TGCGCCAGCAGCCAGGACTCCACGAACACTGAAGCTTTCTTT.

In this sample, this clone turned up a few times. The rearrangement links TRBV19 to TRBJ1-2, with TRBD1 as a possible D gene (5 bases). Trimming stripped 3 bases from V and 3 bases from J, with 26 bases between. Germline V gives CDR1 LNHDA, CDR2 SQIVND (reference sequence). CDR3 length: 19 residues. Here the CDR3 reads CASSIWYVEGPHGDYGYTF. The CDR3 DNA reads TGTGCCAGTAGTATTTGGTACGTGGAGGGACCCCACGGGGACTATGGCTACACCTTC. Full variable domain (remainder filled in from reference TRBV19 and TRBJ1-2): DGGITQSPKYLFRKEGQNVTLSCEQNLNHDAMYWYRQDPGQGLRLIYYSQIVNDFQKGDIAEGYSVSREKKESFPLTVTSAQKNPTAFYLCASSIWYVEGPHGDYGYTFGSGTRLTVV.

J is TRBJ1-3 and V is TRBV2; no definite D call. Trimming cost V 7 bases and J 3 bases, with 10 bases left between them. Germline V CDR1 and CDR2: SNHLY, FYNNEI. This CDR3 is built from 13 residues. Written as DNA, the CDR3 is TGTGCCAGCAAAACAGTTGTTGGAAACACCATATATTTT. This translates into CASKTVVGNTIYF.

This clone came up a few times. J is TRBJ2-2 and V is TRBV10-1; D remains unclear. The CDR3 contains 16 residues. The ends were cut back, 3 bases at V and 0 bases at J, with 11 bases in the middle. Germline V gives CDR1 WNHNN, CDR2 SYGVQD (reference sequence). The CDR3 protein is CASSDVRTTNTGELFF. The CDR3 bases are TGCGCCAGCAGTGACGTCCGGACGACGAACACCGGGGAGCTGTTTTTT.

This clone is a singleton in its sample. This chain links TRBV24-1 with TRBJ2-3; 10 bases align to TRBD2. From germline, CDR1 is KGHDR and CDR2 SFDVKD. This CDR3 has 15 amino acids. V lost 3 bases and J lost 3; bases outside the gene matches: 2. DNA for the CDR3: TGTGCCACCAGTGATGTAGCGGGGGGTACAGATACGCAGTATTTT. The encoded protein is CATSDVAGGTDTQYF.